The next 24 T cell receptor beta chains were all read from a single sample in a study of immune cell composition in non-small cell lung cancer. Normal lung sampling was at least 3 cm from the tumour, as distant as possible. Sequencing used immunoSEQ multiplex PCR; TCRdb keeps in-frame clones, though not all of them. The sample lists about 7,000 clones, 82% seen once, with roughly 9.1% in the top ten. Input material: non-adjacent lung tissue. The receptors come from a human donor with non-small cell lung cancer.

The chain joins TRBV30 to TRBJ2-2, with D possibly TRBD1 on 6 matching bases. Looked up from germline, CDR1 is GTSNPN and CDR2 is SVGIG (reference sequence). V lost 5 bases and J 0 bases, leaving 16 bases between the germline ends. The CDR3 is 16 amino acids. In DNA, the CDR3 is TGTGCCTGGCCAGTCAGGGGAATCGCGAACACCGGGGAGCTGTTTTTT. Translated, it gives CAWPVRGIANTGELFF.

The chain uses TRBV4-1 and TRBJ2-1; 12 bases agree with TRBD2. Germline lookup yields CDR1 MGHRA and CDR2 YSYEKL. J lost 7 bases, V lost 3 bases, and 10 bases had no gene match. CDR3 length: 17 amino acids. The CDR3 DNA is TGCGCCAGCAGCCACGACCCGACTAGCGGGAGAATGAATGAGCAGTTCTTC. The encoded protein is CASSHDPTSGRMNEQFF.

V gene TRBV9 combines with J gene TRBJ1-1, with TRBD1 as a possible D gene (5 bases). CDR1 and CDR2 (germline): SGDLS, YYNGEE. The CDR3 length is 13 residues. The V and J ends lost 0 bases and 6 bases respectively, with 9 bases between them. CDR3 nucleotide sequence: TGTGCCAGCAGCGTAGACGAAGGGGCTGAAGCTTTCTTT. This gives the protein CASSVDEGAEAFF.

This clone was picked up one time. V is TRBV6-5 and J is TRBJ2-3; D not certain. The CDR3 runs to 14 residues. Trimming removed 6 bases from V and 4 bases from J, with 14 bases in between. Germline CDR1 reads MNHEY; CDR2 reads SVGAGI. For the CDR3, the DNA is TGTGCCAGCAGCCTTAGATCTACCCCAGATACGCAGTATTTT. The encoded protein is CASSLRSTPDTQYF.

The rearrangement links TRBV2 to TRBJ2-5; D might be TRBD1 (6 bases). Germline loops: CDR1 SNHLY, CDR2 FYNNEI. V shed 2 bases and J shed 2 bases, with 15 bases lying between them. This CDR3 is 16 amino acids long. The CDR3 sequence: CASSEWGRVKQETQYF. The CDR3 DNA is TGTGCCAGCAGTGAATGGGGGCGCGTTAAACAAGAGACCCAGTACTTC.

The rearrangement joins TRBV6-6 to TRBJ2-7; 8 bases are shared with TRBD2. V shed 6 bases and J 3 bases; nucleotides not matched to a gene: 13. Germline V CDR1 and CDR2: MNHNY, SVGAGI (reference sequence). This CDR3 has 16 amino acids. CDR3 protein: CASSSGRSGGYYEQYF. CDR3 nucleotide sequence: TGTGCCAGCAGCAGTGGGAGGAGCGGGGGATACTACGAGCAGTACTTC.

The J gene is TRBJ1-2, the V gene TRBV5-6; 9 bases map to TRBD1. Germline CDR1 SGHDT, CDR2 YYEEEE. This CDR3 comprises 14 residues. Trimming took 1 base from V and 7 from J; bases not matched to a gene: 5. CDR3 nucleotide sequence: TGTGCCAGCAGCTTGTCCGGGACAGGGACTGGCTACACCTTC. Encoded protein: CASSLSGTGTGYTF.

This clone was detected once. The chain combines TRBV6-5 with TRBJ1-5; 7 bases are shared with TRBD1. Germline values: CDR1 MNHEY, CDR2 SVGAGI. The CDR3 spans 15 residues. V gave up 6 bases and J gave up 5 bases; unmatched junction bases: 10. CDR3 in amino acids: CASRPGGGEDQPQHF. The CDR3 DNA sequence: TGTGCCAGCAGACCAGGAGGGGGCGAGGATCAGCCCCAGCATTTT.

This clone was counted once. The chain couples TRBV11-2 to TRBJ1-3, with D uncertain. V lost 0 bases and J lost 3, with 18 bases in between. Germline V gives CDR1 SGHAT, CDR2 FQNNGV. The CDR3 consists of 18 residues. Written as DNA, the CDR3 is TGTGCCAGCAGCTTAGATGTAATCGAGGGCATGGGTGGAAACACCATATATTTT. The encoded protein is CASSLDVIEGMGGNTIYF.

The V and J genes are TRBV9 and TRBJ2-3, with D possibly being TRBD1 (5 bases). Germline V gene lookup returns CDR1 SGDLS and CDR2 YYNGEE. Trimming removed 0 bases at V and 7 bases at J, with 15 bases between. The CDR3 contains 15 residues. This CDR3 is CASSVGGRQSHTQYF. The DNA of the CDR3 is TGTGCCAGCAGCGTAGGGGGTCGACAGTCCCATACGCAGTATTTT. Drawing the rest from reference TRBV9 and TRBJ2-3, the complete variable domain is DSGVTQTPKHLITATGQRVTLRCSPRSGDLSVYWYQQSLDQGLQFLIQYYNGEERAKGNILERFSAQQFPDLHSELNLSSLELGDSALYFCASSVGGRQSHTQYFGPGTRLTVL.

This clone was seen a handful of times. The J gene is TRBJ1-2, the V gene TRBV27; perhaps TRBD1 as D (5 bases). Germline values: CDR1 MNHEY, CDR2 SMNVEV (reference sequence). This CDR3 is built from 14 residues. The ends were cut back, 5 bases at V and 4 bases at J, with 14 bases in the middle. In nucleotides, the CDR3 is TGTGCCAGCAGTCCTACCCGACAGCTCTATGGCTACACCTTC. Protein product: CASSPTRQLYGYTF.

The rearrangement joins TRBV7-2 to TRBJ2-7; 7 bases fit TRBD2. The CDR3 runs to 14 residues. V lost 4 bases, J lost 5 bases, and 8 bases stayed unmatched. Germline V CDR1 and CDR2: SGHTA, FQGNSA. In DNA, the CDR3 is TGTGCCAGCAGCTCTAGACTAGCTTCCCACGAGCAGTACTTC. Translating gives CASSSRLASHEQYF. Variable domain in full (rest from reference TRBV7-2 and TRBJ2-7): GAGVSQSPSNKVTEKGKDVELRCDPISGHTALYWYRQSLGQGLEFLIYFQGNSAPDKSGLPSDRFSAERTGGSVSTLTIQRTQQEDSAVYLCASSSRLASHEQYFGPGTRLTVT.

The rearrangement joins TRBV15 to TRBJ1-2; 10 nucleotides line up with TRBD1. Germline CDR1 is LNHNV and CDR2 is YYDKDF (reference sequence). The CDR3 covers 16 residues. The V and J ends lost 5 bases and 4 bases, in that order; junction bases with no gene match: 10. Here the CDR3 reads CATSGDRGRSLYGYTF. The CDR3 DNA reads as TGTGCCACCAGCGGGGACAGGGGTAGGTCCCTCTATGGCTACACCTTC. The whole variable domain, filled in from reference TRBV15 and TRBJ1-2, reads DAMVIQNPRYQVTQFGKPVTLSCSQTLNHNVMYWYQQKSSQAPKLLFHYYDKDFNNEADTPDNFQSRRPNTSFCFLDIRSPGLGDTAMYLCATSGDRGRSLYGYTFGSGTRLTVV.

This chain links TRBV28 with TRBJ2-7, with 7 bases lining up with TRBD1. The V gene end was trimmed by 8 bases and the J gene end by 2 bases; junction bases not matched to a gene: 3. The CDR3 runs 12 residues. Germline V CDR1 and CDR2: MDHEN, SYDVKM. The chain's CDR3 is CASRQGPYEQYF. The CDR3, as DNA: TGTGCCAGCCGACAGGGCCCCTACGAGCAGTACTTC.

The chain combines TRBV19 with TRBJ2-1; TRBD2 agrees at 9 bases. Trimming removed 6 bases from V and 1 base from J; junction bases left unmatched: 4. CDR1 and CDR2 (germline): LNHDA, SQIVND (reference sequence). The CDR3 has 15 residues. CDR3 residues: CASSRLAESYNEQFF. Here the CDR3 DNA reads TGTGCCAGTAGCCGACTAGCGGAATCCTACAATGAGCAGTTCTTC. The full variable domain, rest sourced from reference TRBV19 and TRBJ2-1, is DGGITQSPKYLFRKEGQNVTLSCEQNLNHDAMYWYRQDPGQGLRLIYYSQIVNDFQKGDIAEGYSVSREKKESFPLTVTSAQKNPTAFYLCASSRLAESYNEQFFGPGTRLTVL.

The V and J genes are TRBV28 and TRBJ1-2; D not certain. V was pared by 5 bases and J by 3 bases, with 16 bases between. Germline values: CDR1 MDHEN, CDR2 SYDVKM. The CDR3 sequence is 15 residues long. CDR3 bases: TGTGCCAGCAGTCCTAATCCGTCACGGTACTATGGCTACACCTTC. This sequence encodes CASSPNPSRYYGYTF.

This sequence joins TRBV11-2 and TRBJ1-3, with D uncertain. The CDR3 runs 12 residues. Trimming shortened V by 4 bases and J by 8 bases, and 9 bases separated the two germline ends. Germline lookup yields CDR1 SGHAT and CDR2 FQNNGV. The CDR3 bases are TGTGCCAGCAGCTCAAACCGGGACACCATATATTTT. It is translated as CASSSNRDTIYF.

V usage is TRBV7-9 and J usage is TRBJ1-2; D possibly corresponds to TRBD1 (6 bases). Germline V gives CDR1 SEHNR, CDR2 FQNEAQ (reference sequence). V lost 11 bases, J lost 4 bases, and 17 bases lay in between. The CDR3 covers 13 residues. The CDR3 here is CAGKGTSSYGYTF. The CDR3 coding sequence is TGTGCCGGTAAAGGGACAAGCTCCTATGGCTACACCTTC.

The chain has TRBV4-2 and TRBJ1-2, with D uncertain. CDR1 is LGHNA, CDR2 YNFKEQ, per germline. CDR3 size: 14 residues. V was shortened by 2 bases and J by 6 bases, with 13 bases between the two germline ends. For the CDR3, the DNA is TGTGCCAGCAGCCAAAATCGTATCAGTGATGGCTACACCTTC. It yields the protein CASSQNRISDGYTF.

The CDR3 here is CASSPGLAGGTTDTQYF. The CDR3 DNA reads as TGTGCCAGCAGCCCGGGACTAGCGGGGGGCACCACAGATACGCAGTATTTT. This sequence joins TRBV5-4 and TRBJ2-3, with 15 bases that match TRBD2. The germline V gene has CDR1 SGHNT and CDR2 YYREEE (reference sequence). V shed 4 bases, J shed 2 bases, and the junction held 5 bases outside the gene matches. The CDR3 is 17 amino acids.

The V call is TRBV19, the J call TRBJ1-3; 7 nucleotides line up with TRBD1. CDR1 LNHDA and CDR2 SQIVND come from the germline V gene (reference sequence). CDR3 length: 14 amino acids. The junction had 3 bases not matched to a gene; V was cut back by 6 bases and J by 1 base. The CDR3: CASRMTGSGNTIYF. CDR3 nucleotides: TGTGCCAGTAGGATGACAGGGTCTGGAAACACCATATATTTT.

J is TRBJ2-3 and V is TRBV7-6; D ambiguous. Germline V lookup: CDR1 SGHVS, CDR2 FNYEAQ. Trimming left V 5 bases short and J 5 bases short, with 14 bases between. This CDR3 region has 14 residues. The CDR3 DNA reads TGTGCCAGCAGCCAAGCCGCCTTGGTAGATACGCAGTATTTT. Amino acid sequence: CASSQAALVDTQYF.

This clone is termed large (0.1 to 1%). The CDR3 region is CASSLSRNQPQHF. CDR3 sequence (DNA): TGTGCCAGCAGTTTATCCCGGAATCAGCCCCAGCATTTT. The gene calls are TRBV27 and TRBJ1-5; D gene ambiguous. The CDR3 covers 13 residues. Germline CDR1 MNHEY, CDR2 SMNVEV (reference sequence). The V end was cut by 0 bases, the J end by 4 bases, with 4 bases between.

DNA for the CDR3: TGTGCCAGCAGCTTACTGACAGGGGACCCCTACAATGAGCAGTTCTTC. This sequence encodes CASSLLTGDPYNEQFF. V and J are TRBV7-9 and TRBJ2-1; 8 nucleotides align to TRBD1. Losses at the gene ends were 2 bases for V and 2 bases for J; bases not matched to a gene: 5. The CDR3 is made up of 16 amino acids. Germline assignment: CDR1 SEHNR and CDR2 FQNEAQ (reference sequence).